The sequence of this T cell receptor (beta chain) was determined in a study of human T cells and chemical hapten exposure. V lost 2 bases to trimming and J lost 5 bases; unmatched junction nucleotides: 10. This CDR3 is 17 amino acids long. The germline CDR1 and CDR2 sequences are MDHEN and SYDVKM. The time point denotes: patch test 3, about 24 weeks after DPC sensitization. Treatment: therapeutic diphenylcyclopropenone sensitization with weekly scalp DPC. In its sample, this clonotype was seen a few times. TCRdb reanalysed the RACE reads using MiXCR and keeps one entry per CDR3 protein. The table records roughly 69,000 distinct CDR3 sequences, about 10% of them present only once.

The specimen was whole blood, collected in connection with sensitization to the hapten diphenylcyclopropenone (DPC). The sequence came from a woman in her twenties or thirties with alopecia areata. Some clones in this sample may be carry-over from other donors' samples. The V call is TRBV28, the J call TRBJ2-4, with 9 bases lining up with TRBD1. In DNA, the CDR3 is TGTGCCAGCAGTTTAAGGTGGTCCGGGACAGGGCAAAACATTCAGTACTTC. Translation: CASSLRWSGTGQNIQYF.